Each of the 15 T cell receptor beta chains below was sequenced from the same sample in a study of PD-1 blockade in classical Hodgkin lymphoma. Each patient experienced a relapse that followed autologous stem cell transplantation, and brentuximab vedotin exposure varied. Repertoires were generated with immunoSEQ multiplex PCR, while TCRdb's copy carries only in-frame clones and drops some. The sample contains tens of thousands of clones, 75% to 90% of which appear only once. This sample comprised peripheral blood mononuclear cells (PBMCs), obtained before the second cycle of nivolumab. These receptors all come from a human donor with classical Hodgkin lymphoma.

The gene calls are TRBV6-1 and TRBJ2-7, with TRBD2 matching 11 bases. CDR1 is MNHNS, CDR2 SASEGT, per germline. With 8 bases clipped from V and 2 bases from J, the junction kept 5 bases outside the gene matches. The CDR3 sequence is 14 residues long. CDR3 residues: CASARLAGTYEQYF. The CDR3 DNA reads TGTGCCAGCGCAAGACTAGCGGGGACCTACGAGCAGTACTTC.

The gene calls are TRBV6-5 and TRBJ1-4; possible D gene TRBD1, 5 bases. Trimming took off 6 bases at V and 7 bases at J, with 12 bases between the two ends. The CDR3 length is 13 residues. CDR1 MNHEY and CDR2 SVGAGI come from the germline V gene. Here the CDR3 DNA reads TGTGCCAGCAGGTATCAGGGCGGTGAAAAACTGTTTTTT. Amino acids: CASRYQGGEKLFF.

The chain recombines TRBV7-9 with TRBJ2-2; D may match TRBD1 or TRBD2 (5 bases each). The CDR3 loop spans 13 amino acids. Germline CDR1 SEHNR, CDR2 FQNEAQ (reference sequence). Deletions cut 5 bases from V and 4 bases from J, with 8 bases between. In DNA form, the CDR3 reads TGTGCCAGCAGCCCTGGGGGCACCGGGGAGCTGTTTTTT. It is translated as CASSPGGTGELFF. Full variable domain (remainder filled in from reference TRBV7-9 and TRBJ2-2): DTGVSQNPRHKITKRGQNVTFRCDPISEHNRLYWYRQTLGQGPEFLTYFQNEAQLEKSRLLSDRFSAERPKGSFSTLEIQRTEQGDSAMYLCASSPGGTGELFFGEGSRLTVL.

The V and J genes are TRBV28 and TRBJ1-1, with a weak D call TRBD1 (6 bases). Trimming cost V 5 bases and J 1 base, with 8 bases left between them. The CDR3 sequence is 13 residues long. The germline gives CDR1 MDHEN, CDR2 SYDVKM. CDR3 nucleotide sequence: TGTGCCAGCAGTGTACAGGGGAACACTGAAGCTTTCTTT. It is translated as CASSVQGNTEAFF.

The rearrangement joins TRBV6-5 to TRBJ1-3; D remains unclear. This CDR3 region has 15 residues. Looked up from germline, CDR1 is MNHEY and CDR2 is SVGAGI. Trimming cost V 0 bases and J 3 bases, with 9 bases left between them. The CDR3 loop reads CASSYSSGLGNTIYF. The CDR3 nucleotides are TGTGCCAGCAGTTACTCGTCAGGCCTTGGAAACACCATATATTTT.

The chain joins TRBV6-5 to TRBJ2-1; D remains unclear. Trimming pared 4 bases from V and 6 bases from J, leaving 7 bases between. Germline V CDR1 and CDR2: MNHEY, SVGAGI. The CDR3 runs 12 residues. In nucleotides, the CDR3 is TGTGCCAGCAGTTTCAGTACCAATGAGCAGTTCTTC. As protein: CASSFSTNEQFF.

This rearrangement joins TRBV5-1 to TRBJ1-1; a weak D match, TRBD1 (5 bases). Trimming stripped 0 bases from V and 0 bases from J, with 9 bases between. Germline CDR1 SGHRS, CDR2 YFSETQ. The CDR3 consists of 15 residues. The CDR3 DNA follows: TGCGCCAGCAGCTTGGCCGGGGGAATGAACACTGAAGCTTTCTTT. This gives the protein CASSLAGGMNTEAFF.

The chain uses TRBV9 and TRBJ2-1; TRBD2 might be the D (6 bases). Germline V gene lookup returns CDR1 SGDLS and CDR2 YYNGEE. V was clipped by 4 bases and J by 7 bases, with 12 bases between them. The CDR3 has 13 amino acids. The CDR3 DNA sequence: TGTGCCAGCAGCCTCGGGGGAGGAAATGAGCAGTTCTTC. As protein: CASSLGGGNEQFF.

CDR3 bases: TGTGCCACCAGGACCGAATTTGAAAATTCACCCCTCCACTTT. Translating it yields CATRTEFENSPLHF. This chain uses TRBV28 with TRBJ1-6; D is uncertain. V lost 10 bases to trimming and J lost 7 bases, with 17 bases between them. This CDR3 has 14 residues. Germline loops: CDR1 MDHEN, CDR2 SYDVKM.

The chain uses TRBV5-6 and TRBJ1-4, with no clear D. This CDR3 is built from 16 residues. Germline V gene lookup returns CDR1 SGHDT and CDR2 YYEEEE. V was pared by 1 base and J by 0 bases, with 10 bases between. CDR3 in amino acids: CASSLLGPATNEKLFF. CDR3 nucleotides: TGTGCCAGCAGCTTGTTAGGGCCTGCAACTAATGAAAAACTGTTTTTT.

The genes are TRBV7-9 and TRBJ1-1, with D tentatively TRBD1 (6 bases). Germline V gene lookup returns CDR1 SEHNR and CDR2 FQNEAQ (reference sequence). Trimming removed 5 bases from V and 4 bases from J, with 11 bases in between. CDR3 length: 13 residues. As DNA, the CDR3 is TGTGCCAGCAGCCAACAGGGTTTCACTGAAGCTTTCTTT. It yields the protein CASSQQGFTEAFF.

The chain uses TRBV11-2 and TRBJ2-2, with no clear D. CDR3 length: 12 residues. The germline CDR1 and CDR2 sequences are SGHAT and FQNNGV. Trimming cost V 2 bases and J 6 bases, with 4 bases left between them. CDR3 DNA: TGTGCCAGCAGCTTAACTCCCGGGGAGCTGTTTTTT. Its translation: CASSLTPGELFF.

The genes are TRBV27 and TRBJ2-1, with 7 bases lining up with TRBD1. This CDR3 has 13 amino acids. Germline CDR1 is MNHEY and CDR2 is SMNVEV (reference sequence). J was trimmed by 5 bases and V by 3 bases; bases with no gene match: 1. The CDR3 DNA is TGTGCCAGCAGTTTCGGGACAGACAATGAGCAGTTCTTC. Translated, it gives CASSFGTDNEQFF.

J is TRBJ2-7 and V is TRBV10-3; no definite D call. Germline V gene data show CDR1 as ENHRY and CDR2 as SYGVKD. V lost 6 bases and J lost 3, with 12 bases in between. The CDR3 covers 13 residues. The CDR3 DNA reads as TGTGCCATCAGCAGCCTAGACTTCTACGAGCAGTACTTC. Translation gives CAISSLDFYEQYF.

This clone is a singleton in its sample. The chain has TRBV19 and TRBJ2-1, with 8 positions matching TRBD2. Germline CDR1 LNHDA, CDR2 SQIVND (reference sequence). The CDR3 is 15 amino acids. Trimming at V came to 5 bases and at J to 4 bases, leaving 7 bases not matched to a gene. The CDR3 spells CASSLGTRGYNEQFF. DNA of the CDR3: TGTGCCAGTAGTCTTGGGACTAGAGGGTACAATGAGCAGTTCTTC.